This T cell receptor beta chain is from a study of CD4 T cells in relation to SARS-CoV-2 and coronaviruses listed by TCRdb under 2021. For context, the study as a whole: The ViraFEST assay cultured PBMCs with antigen for more than eight days, then sequenced TCR beta CDR3s to find antigen-specific clonal expansions. An HIV-1 Nef peptide pool or a culture without peptide was used as the negative reference condition. The study assessed, at the TCR clonotype level, memory CD4+ T cell crossreactivity between SARS-CoV-2 and common cold coronavirus spike proteins. For other donors in the study, expansion assays were sequenced with a different, Illumina-based TCR-beta assay. The Adaptive Biotechnologies TCR-sequencing kit was used to sequence samples from a few pre-COVID donors and the naive versus memory experiments, while other data came from Illumina-based sequencing. Using patient-derived lymphoblastoid cell lines, the shared crossreactive spike epitopes were mapped to their HLA restriction.

As for this clone: Its antigen has not been determined. Per-base quality was not reported, and no clone a single base away is much larger than it.

Trimming costs V 4 bases and J 13 bases, and their ends lie 28 bases apart. As encoded in the germline V gene, CDR1 is MNHEY while CDR2 is SVGEGT. The CDR3 starts with the cysteine, ends with the phenylalanine, and has 16 residues. The retained sequence is limited to the CDR3, 48 bases, with the frame set at the first base. Library method: the immunoSEQ multiplex PCR assay. The paper's processing steps were these. During preprocessing, nonproductive sequences were removed, as were CDR3s that did not start with C, did not end with F or W, or were shorter than 7 amino acids. Antigen-specific clonotypes were called with the MANAFEST web app on the basis of expansion relative to the reference and to other culture wells. A clone was considered positive if significant expansion relative to the reference culture was observed in 2 of 3 replicate wells at an FDR below 0.05. A further requirement for positive clones was significant expansion compared with all other tandem wells, along with an odds ratio above 5. CDR3 homology was quantified as pairwise Levenshtein distance, calculated with the stringdist R package after three terminal residues were trimmed from each end. TCRdb carries this immuneACCESS record with in-frame sequences only. Its versions omit some clonotypes, under half of them owing to an unresolved V gene in the studies checked, with the rest unexplained. For V, J and clone size, that table is used; D and trimming come from the DNA. Counted in this sample were around 25,000 clones; roughly 73% of them appeared once. The top ten hold about 20% of the sample.

The study at large found these results: Because no donor provided both pre-pandemic and post-infection samples, tracing the source of pre-existing responses was limited. Crossreactivity analysis was centred on spike protein, so crossreactivity against other viral proteins was not assessed. Memory CD4+ clonotypes crossrecognizing SARS-CoV-2 and at least one common cold coronavirus spike were found in 60% to 70% of donors. Small numbers of patients and of tested TCRs were a limitation of the study. Compared with monoreactive clones, crossreactive clones had significantly weaker SARS-CoV-2-driven expansion, a result consistent with antigenic imprinting.

CD4+ T cells from unexposed donors were collected before the COVID-19 pandemic (2011-2018). After less than 13 days of culture, CD4+ T cells were isolated with the EasySep CD4+ T cell isolation kit. Unexposed donor CD4+ T cells were tested for reactivity to SARS-CoV-2 S and N and four common cold coronavirus spike pools, as cell number allowed. Each well held a few million PBMCs cultured in IMDM containing roughly 5% human AB serum and approximately 9 IU/ml IL-2. Half of the culture medium was replaced with fresh IL-2-containing medium on days 3 and 7. Each peptide culture condition was generally run in triplicate replicate wells. Leukapheresis product for the unexposed donors was bought commercially. Ficoll-Paque PLUS gradient centrifugation was used to isolate PBMCs from either whole blood or leukapheresis product. PBMCs were either cryopreserved at -140°C or used fresh in the expansion assay. The QIAamp Micro DNA Kit was used to extract genomic DNA from the CD4+ T cells.

Material: CD4+ T cells from PBMCs, cultured in vitro. Here the chain combines TRBV6-2 or TRBV6-3 and TRBJ1-2, with no reliable assignment of the D segment. This receptor was identified in a human donor in good health. The CDR3 protein sequence reads: CASSFDRGHLPAWSTF. DNA sequence: TGTGCCAGCAGTTTTGATCGAGGTCACCTACCTGCTTGGAGCACCTTC.